The rows below give T cell receptor beta chains drawn from one sample of a study of blood T cell repertoires in COVID-19. Clones were sequenced by immunoSEQ multiplex PCR, and TCRdb holds only the in-frame ones, with some missing. The sample lists 200,000 to 250,000 clones; less than 90% were seen once. The sequenced material came from peripheral blood. Receptors were obtained from a woman aged 55-70 years who had recovered from COVID-19. Each CDR3 is given without its conserved first and last residue.

v_call	cdr3_aa
TRBV5-5	ASSLGWETGGKDEQY
TRBV5-5	ASSLARNTGELF
TRBV7-8	ASSLRQGTNYGYT
TRBV27	ASSLKGAIEQY
TRBV11-2	ASSPQMNTEAF
TRBV4-3	ASSQDGTGDYEQY
TRBV24-1	ATSDSYGYT
TRBV27	ASSSPQQGARGYT
TRBV2	ASHRDSDTEAF
TRBV7-6	ASSTTGTAYNEQF
TRBV19	ASSMRTGQVRSNNYGYT
TRBV11-2	ASSLLAGGVTEAF
TRBV5-1	ASSRQGQGAEKLF
TRBV4-1	ASSQGDRLASEQY
TRBV5-1	ASSRQGRETGELF
TRBV30	AWSVQMNTEAF
TRBV4-2	ASSQQTSGGALDTQY
TRBV27	ASSQTYRGNYGYT
TRBV11-2	ASSLVTDEQY
TRBV12-3/TRBV12-4	ASSLGSNQPQH
TRBV2	ASSGSESETQY
TRBV20-1	SASLLAGGSYEQY
TRBV7-9	ASSLGGVGNQPQH
TRBV24-1	ATSDPSRTSGDEDTQY
TRBV2	ASTLMGQGREAF
TRBV5-1	ASSLNQGAGTGELF
TRBV27	ASSLIVGQGVYEQY
TRBV27	ASGGGLGWELF
TRBV5-1	ASSLGQTDTQY
TRBV18	ASSPSGGAGKNIQY
TRBV15	ATSRQGYEQY
TRBV2	ATRQGGEKLF
TRBV7-2	ASSLVFAGVGRGTQY
TRBV4-3	ASSPKIRDTGELF
TRBV7-9	ASSPGTSGDQY
TRBV27	ASFSVQTGGYEQY
TRBV15	ATSRDRSETQY
TRBV5-1	ASSFQGAGYEQY
TRBV7-9	ASSLDTGYEQY
TRBV5-5	ASMSVRRGRTEAF
TRBV7-2	ASSLTGGSGQPQH
TRBV3-1/TRBV3-2	ASSQMRGRGNEQF
TRBV5-1	ASSPLDSTTYEQY
TRBV5-1	ASSFGRGSYEQF
TRBV12-5	ASVSTGTPGNEQF
TRBV4-2	ASSPRRGGMGTEAF
TRBV4-1	ASSPGLAGPRRHEQF
TRBV27	ASRTTGSGNTIY
TRBV4-1	ASSPGQALRLSSFTEAF
TRBV7-3	ASSSRQGDGYT
TRBV19	ASSGGSRAGELF
TRBV18	ASSRGQGYEQY